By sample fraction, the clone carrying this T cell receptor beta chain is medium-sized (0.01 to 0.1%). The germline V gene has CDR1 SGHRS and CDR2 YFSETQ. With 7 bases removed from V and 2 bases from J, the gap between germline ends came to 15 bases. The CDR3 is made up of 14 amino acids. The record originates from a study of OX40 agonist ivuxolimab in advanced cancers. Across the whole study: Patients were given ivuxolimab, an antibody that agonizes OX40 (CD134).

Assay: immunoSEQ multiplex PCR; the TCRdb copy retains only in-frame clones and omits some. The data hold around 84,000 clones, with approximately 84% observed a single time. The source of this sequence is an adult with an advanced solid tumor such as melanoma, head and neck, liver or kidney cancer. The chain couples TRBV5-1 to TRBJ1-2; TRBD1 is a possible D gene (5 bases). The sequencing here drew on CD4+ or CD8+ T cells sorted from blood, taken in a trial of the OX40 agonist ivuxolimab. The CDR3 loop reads CASQTGDRNYGYTF. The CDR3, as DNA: TGCGCCAGCCAAACGGGGGATAGGAACTATGGCTACACCTTC.